The 20 T cell receptor beta chains reported below all come from one sample, sequenced in a study of blood T cells in healthy people across ages. Using a J-beta primer mix together with a sample-barcoded 5' primer, a second PCR was run for roughly 7 to 12 cycles. Using its own MiXCR run on the 5' RACE reads, TCRdb lists one record per CDR3 protein. Here the sample spans 750,000 to 950,000 distinct CDR3 sequences, less than 70% being singletons. Sequencing input: blood. These receptors all stem from an elderly man in good health.

V is TRBV4-1 and J is TRBJ1-2; possibly TRBD1 for D (5 bases). The CDR3 loop spans 14 amino acids. V lost 0 bases, J lost 4 bases, and 9 bases lay in between. Germline loops: CDR1 MGHRA, CDR2 YSYEKL. CDR3 protein: CASSQDPGTYGYTF. CDR3 nucleotide sequence: TGCGCCAGCAGCCAAGATCCAGGGACCTATGGCTACACCTTC.

The chain has TRBV11-2 and TRBJ2-1; 8 bases agree with TRBD1. Germline V gives CDR1 SGHAT, CDR2 FQNNGV. This CDR3 contains 15 residues. The J segment lost 5 bases and the V segment lost 4 bases, leaving 7 bases of the junction unmatched. CDR3 sequence: CASSSRDRSNNEQFF. CDR3 DNA sequence: TGTGCCAGCAGCTCGCGGGACAGGTCAAACAATGAGCAGTTCTTC.

V is TRBV20-1 and J is TRBJ2-1, with TRBD2 identical over 9 bases. Germline loops: CDR1 DFQATT, CDR2 SNEGSKA (reference sequence). Trimming cost V 0 bases and J 10 bases; bases outside gene matches: 10. The CDR3 spans 15 residues. The CDR3 nucleotides read TGCAGTGCTAGAGATACGGGGACTAGCAGTTACGAGCAGTTCTTC. Protein sequence: CSARDTGTSSYEQFF.

This chain connects TRBV20-1 to TRBJ2-2; 8 bases match TRBD2. The CDR3 has 14 amino acids. The V segment lost 0 bases and the J segment 8 bases; nucleotides outside the gene matches: 5. The germline CDR1 and CDR2 sequences are DFQATT and SNEGSKA (reference sequence). Written as DNA, the CDR3 is TGCAGTGCTAGAGATCCCAGCGGGAGTGGGGAGCTGTTTTTT. Its protein product is CSARDPSGSGELFF.

Only a few counts were recorded for this clonotype. The rearrangement links TRBV6-6 to TRBJ1-2, with 9 bases matching TRBD1. The CDR3 has 16 residues. With 6 bases clipped from V and 0 bases from J, the junction kept 8 bases outside the gene matches. CDR1 MNHNY and CDR2 SVGAGI come from the germline V gene (reference sequence). The DNA for the CDR3 is TGTGCCAGCAGCCGGACAGGGGAAAACGCTAACTATGGCTACACCTTC. It encodes CASSRTGENANYGYTF.

The chain is built from TRBV28 and TRBJ2-5; D possibly uses TRBD1 or TRBD2 (6 bases each). The DNA matches TRBJ2-4 better at its end, which makes the J call doubtful. CDR3 size: 14 residues. From germline, CDR1 is MDHEN and CDR2 SYDVKM. CDR3 region: CASNEGGSKNIQYF. The CDR3 DNA sequence: TGTGCCAGCAACGAGGGGGGAAGCAAAAACATTCAGTACTTC.

The chain links TRBV6-5 to TRBJ1-6; tentatively, D is TRBD1 (6 bases). Deletions cut 4 bases from V and 9 bases from J, with 16 bases between. CDR1 and CDR2 (germline): MNHEY, SVGAGI. There are 15 residues in the CDR3. CDR3 sequence (DNA): TGTGCCAGCAGTTCGGACAGTTTGGCAGGTTCACCCCTCCACTTT. Its translation is CASSSDSLAGSPLHF.

This clonotype was recorded many times. The chain recombines TRBV9 with TRBJ2-3; a possible D gene is TRBD1 (6 bases). Trimming took 4 bases from V and 5 from J, leaving 14 bases between them. Germline V gives CDR1 SGDLS, CDR2 YYNGEE. This CDR3 is 14 amino acids long. The CDR3 loop reads CASSPDRLQDTQYF. The CDR3 DNA reads TGTGCCAGCAGCCCTGACAGGCTCCAAGATACGCAGTATTTT.

This sequence joins TRBV28 and TRBJ2-3; D call uncertain. Germline V CDR1 and CDR2: MDHEN, SYDVKM. V was shortened by 3 bases and J by 3 bases, with 13 bases between the two germline ends. The CDR3 length is 15 residues. The CDR3 region is CASSFPTAVTDTQYF. Written as DNA, the CDR3 is TGTGCCAGCAGTTTCCCCACAGCAGTAACAGATACGCAGTATTTT.

The chain joins TRBV30 to TRBJ1-1; D call uncertain. This CDR3 comprises 13 residues. Per germline, CDR1 GTSNPN and CDR2 SVGIG (reference sequence). Trimming left V 3 bases short and J 6 bases short, with 14 bases between. The DNA of the CDR3 is TGTGCCTGGAGCGGACGGGCTAGGGCTGAAGCTTTCTTT. It specifies CAWSGRARAEAFF. Full variable domain (outside the CDR3, taken from reference TRBV30 and TRBJ1-1): SQTIHQWPATLVQPVGSPLSLECTVEGTSNPNLYWYRQAAGRGLQLLFYSVGIGQISSEVPQNLSASRPQDRQFILSSKKLLLSDSGFYLCAWSGRARAEAFFGQGTRLTVV.

This clonotype was counted between two and nine times. This chain joins TRBV4-1 and TRBJ1-1; no clear D gene. Trimming left V 4 bases short and J 4 bases short, with 13 bases between. This CDR3 is built from 14 residues. Germline CDR1 reads MGHRA; CDR2 reads YSYEKL. The CDR3 bases are TGCGCCAGCAGCCCGAACTTTGGCGCCACTGAAGCTTTCTTT. Amino acids: CASSPNFGATEAFF.

This clonotype was observed once. This chain connects TRBV2 to TRBJ2-5; a weak D match, TRBD2 (5 bases). The better agreement between TRBJ2-7 and the DNA end casts doubt on the J call. The germline CDR1 and CDR2 sequences are SNHLY and FYNNEI. CDR3 size: 15 residues. Here the CDR3 DNA reads TGTGCCAGCAGTGCTGAACGGTTAACGGGGTACGAGCAGTACTTC. This gives the protein CASSAERLTGYEQYF.

With regard to this clonotype: The conserved phenylalanine or tryptophan normally closing the CDR3 is absent here, so this likely arose from a read error. The chain's CDR3 is CSVEGREVYEQYY. In DNA form, the CDR3 reads TGCAGCGTTGAAGGGCGGGAGGTCTACGAGCAGTACTAC. The rearrangement links TRBV29-1 to TRBJ2-7, with 8 bases aligning to TRBD2. Germline lookup yields CDR1 SQVTM and CDR2 ANQGSEA. Germline trimming cut 1 base from V and 3 bases from J; bases unmatched to any gene: 2. This CDR3 has 13 residues.

This rearrangement joins TRBV6-1 to TRBJ2-4; no clear D gene. CDR1 MNHNS and CDR2 SASEGT come from the germline V gene. The CDR3 is 14 amino acids. V was trimmed by 6 bases and J by 2 bases, leaving 11 bases between them. As DNA, the CDR3 is TGTGCCAGCAGCAGAGGAGTACCCAAAAACATTCAGTACTTC. It yields the protein CASSRGVPKNIQYF.

CDR3 DNA: TGTGCCAGCAGCCAAGTGAGGGGGCTGCAAGATACGCAGTATTTT. Residues: CASSQVRGLQDTQYF. V and J are TRBV14 and TRBJ2-3; 7 nucleotides match TRBD1. With V trimmed by 1 base and J by 5 bases, 6 bases remained unmatched. This CDR3 region has 15 residues. Germline-derived CDR1 and CDR2 are SGHDN and FVKESK.

This clonotype was detected once. This chain connects TRBV10-1 to TRBJ2-3, with 8 bases fitting TRBD2. This CDR3 has 15 amino acids. Unmatched junction bases numbered 16, after V lost 3 bases and J lost 14 bases. Germline V gene sequence: CDR1 WNHNN, CDR2 SYGVQD (reference sequence). The CDR3 loop reads CASSDSGRGVRYAYF. CDR3 nucleotides: TGCGCCAGCAGTGACAGCGGGAGAGGGGTCAGATACGCGTATTTT.

This chain uses TRBV20-1 with TRBJ2-7; 7 bases line up with TRBD1. With 4 bases clipped from V and 2 bases from J, the junction kept 8 bases outside the gene matches. Per germline, CDR1 DFQATT and CDR2 SNEGSKA (reference sequence). This CDR3 is built from 14 residues. CDR3 DNA: TGCAGTGCTACTACAGGGGCCGCTGCCTACGAGCAGTACTTC. Its protein product is CSATTGAAAYEQYF.

This clonotype was picked up one time. An end of the junction does not agree with germline; a read error may underlie this. The chain joins TRBV7-8 to TRBJ2-2, with D unclear. The CDR3 spans 11 residues. The germline V gene encodes CDR1 SGHVS and CDR2 FQNEAQ. This CDR3 is CAGSNSGELFF. CDR3 nucleotide sequence: TGTGCCGGCAGTAACTCCGGGGAGCTGTTTTTT.

This chain joins TRBV7-6 and TRBJ2-4, with D uncertain. The germline V and J ends were trimmed by 5 bases and 15 bases, with 20 bases remaining between them. Germline lookup yields CDR1 SGHVS and CDR2 FNYEAQ. CDR3 length equals 13 residues. The CDR3 region is CASSLILGYERYF. CDR3 nucleotide sequence: TGTGCCAGCAGCCTCATTTTAGGATACGAGCGGTACTTC.

This clonotype was seen a few times. The V call is TRBV7-8, the J call TRBJ2-3, with 10 bases aligning to TRBD2. Germline CDR1 and CDR2: SGHVS and FQNEAQ. Losses at the gene ends were 0 bases for V and 14 bases for J; bases not matched to a gene: 14. The CDR3 sequence is 16 residues long. This chain's CDR3 is CASSLATSGPHRYAYF. In DNA form, the CDR3 reads TGTGCCAGCAGCTTAGCGACTAGCGGGCCTCACAGATACGCGTATTTT.